This TCR beta chain was identified in a study of T cell repertoires in cytomegalovirus infection. Findings and limits, study-wide: HLA-C-restricted CMV-specific TCR beta clonotypes prevailed in the ex vivo response.

The V and J ends lost 1 base and 5 bases, in that order; junction bases with no gene match: 9. The V gene's germline CDR1 is SQVTM and CDR2 ANQGSEA. There are 15 residues in the CDR3. This clonotype was found many times. Its antigen is unknown. TCRdb re-analysed the reads in MiXCR, keeping a single row per CDR3 protein. The data hold hundreds of thousands of distinct CDR3 sequences, with 24% observed a single time. This sequence was found in a human donor in good health (CMV status not recorded). Some clones in this sample may be carry-over from other donors' samples. Specimen: CD8+ T cells from PBMCs. The chain links TRBV29-1 to TRBJ2-5, with 8 bases matching TRBD2. The CDR3 is CSVEGISGDYETQYF. The CDR3 DNA reads TGCAGCGTTGAAGGAATTAGCGGGGATTATGAGACCCAGTACTTC.